This T cell receptor (beta chain) originates from a study of T cells expressing NK-cell markers. Across the study: Among the eight sequenced donors, seven tested HCMV-seropositive and one tested seronegative.

TCRdb re-called the 5' RACE reads; every CDR3 protein appears as one record, without DNA. The listing records about 150,000 distinct CDR3 sequences. CDR1 and CDR2 from the germline V gene are MNHEY and SVGAGI. The CDR3 consists of 14 residues. This chain uses TRBV6-5 with TRBJ2-1. The sequencing input was blood T cells: a sorted CD56 or NKG2C T cell subset, CD4+ or CD8+ T cells, or bulk PBMC T cells (not recorded which). The clonotype was recovered from a woman between 50 and 59 years old in good health. This CDR3 reads CASSYTYTGDEQFF.